This T cell receptor beta chain was captured by sequencing in a study of monozygotic twins with inflammatory bowel disease. From the 5' RACE reads, TCRdb lists one entry per CDR3 protein and no DNA. The sample totals 300,000 to 400,000 distinct CDR3 sequences. The sample consisted of blood. The TCR comes from a human donor with ulcerative colitis or Crohn's disease, or a healthy co-twin of an affected twin (not recorded which).

CDR3 loop: CAIRTGAANTGELFF. This chain joins TRBV10-3 and TRBJ2-2; TCRdb's D gene call, TRBD1, goes unchecked for lack of DNA. The CDR3 extends over 15 amino acids. Germline loops: CDR1 ENHRY, CDR2 SYGVKD.